Below, one T cell receptor beta chain is given with its context. What it binds is unknown. This sample was included in a study of cytomegalovirus exposure and HLA in healthy donors. Study in general: An analysis done earlier identified almost 120 million unique TCR beta sequences from about 180 million T cells. Whole-study results and caveats: Among CMV-associated TCR beta chains, most appeared HLA-restricted in a later analysis. According to a later analysis, donors in an Asian-associated ancestry cluster reportedly had fewer N-insertions than the approximately 670-donor mean.

With 60 Vbeta and 13 Jbeta primers, the PCR was carried out. Authors' analysis steps: Later work found approximately 87 million unique TCR beta chains, with roughly 11 million shared. Sequencing was performed with immunoSEQ multiplex PCR; in TCRdb, only in-frame clones are kept and a portion is missing. That table furnishes V, J and clone size, whereas the DNA furnished D and trimming. Of 110,000 to 150,000 clones in the sample, around two thirds are singletons; the top ten hold around 4.5%. Per the germline V gene, CDR1 is SGHRS and CDR2 is YFSETQ. The V gene lost 7 bases and the J gene lost 0 bases, with 14 bases spanning the gap. This CDR3 has 15 amino acids.

This TCR was sampled from a man between 18 and 35 years old in good health and CMV-seropositive. The chain joins TRBV5-1 to TRBJ1-3; D unclear. The sample taken for sequencing was PBMCs. This CDR3 reads CASSPVAHSGNTIYF. In DNA, the CDR3 is TGCGCCAGCTCCCCAGTAGCGCACTCTGGAAACACCATATATTTT.